The rows below give T cell receptor beta chains drawn from one sample of a study of blood T cell repertoires in COVID-19. Here immunoSEQ multiplex PCR was the method, and the copy in TCRdb shows in-frame clones only, minus some. The sample has 200,000 to 300,000 clones, approximately 85% seen once. The specimen sequenced was PBMCs or T cells enriched from blood (not recorded which). The receptors shown here come from a woman between 45 and 60 years old who had recovered from COVID-19. Each CDR3 is given with its conserved first and last residue. Each record gives: J gene, CDR3 length, V gene, CDR3 protein.

TRBJ1-2 13 TRBV6-5 CASRIQGGYGYTF
TRBJ1-3 16 TRBV7-2 CASSPGPDRAGNTIYF
TRBJ2-1 13 TRBV19 CASRRQGGNEQFF
TRBJ2-7 12 TRBV29-1 CSVRGNSYEQYF
TRBJ2-7 14 TRBV7-9 CASSFSGSGYEQYF
TRBJ2-2 12 TRBV2 CASTSITGELFF
TRBJ2-1 13 TRBV25-1 CASGLAGYNEQFF
TRBJ2-7 15 TRBV5-1 CASSFGGSSRDEQYF
TRBJ2-5 12 TRBV11-3 CASSLRGETQYF
TRBJ1-2 14 TRBV7-9 CASSGRGWTNGYTF
TRBJ1-2 10 TRBV9 CSSRGVGYTF
TRBJ2-7 16 TRBV5-1 CASSPRRDTFSYEQYF
TRBJ2-2 19 TRBV9 CASSAGTSGRWANTGELFF
TRBJ2-7 15 TRBV28 CASSFGLAGVYEQYF
TRBJ1-1 13 TRBV5-5 CASSRQGNTEAFF
TRBJ2-1 16 TRBV11-3 CASSLDRGSSYNEQFF
TRBJ2-1 14 TRBV18 CASSPGTSVNEQFF
TRBJ1-1 15 TRBV18 CASSPRTGENTEAFF